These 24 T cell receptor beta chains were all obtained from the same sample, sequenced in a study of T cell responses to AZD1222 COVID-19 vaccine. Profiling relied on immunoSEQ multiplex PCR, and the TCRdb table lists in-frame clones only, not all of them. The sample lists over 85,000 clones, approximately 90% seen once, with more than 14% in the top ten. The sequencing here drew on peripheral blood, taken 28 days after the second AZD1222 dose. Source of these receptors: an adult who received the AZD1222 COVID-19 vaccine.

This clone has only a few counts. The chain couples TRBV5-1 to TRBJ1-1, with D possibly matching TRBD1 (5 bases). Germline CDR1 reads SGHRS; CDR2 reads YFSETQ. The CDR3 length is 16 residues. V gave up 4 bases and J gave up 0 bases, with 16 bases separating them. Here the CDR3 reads CASSPREGIMNTEAFF. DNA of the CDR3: TGCGCCAGCAGCCCCAGGGAGGGTATAATGAACACTGAAGCTTTCTTT.

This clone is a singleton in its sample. The CDR3: CASSFVAGEAFF. CDR3 DNA: TGTGCCAGCAGTTTTGTGGCAGGGGAAGCTTTCTTT. This rearrangement joins TRBV12-3 or TRBV12-4 to TRBJ1-1; a weak D match, TRBD1 (5 bases). V dropped 3 bases and J dropped 8 bases, with 10 bases sitting between them. The CDR3 has 12 residues.

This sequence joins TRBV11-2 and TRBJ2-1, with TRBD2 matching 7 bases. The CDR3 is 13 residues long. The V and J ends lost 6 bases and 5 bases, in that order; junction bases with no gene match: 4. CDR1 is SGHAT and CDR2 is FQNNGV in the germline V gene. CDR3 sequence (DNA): TGTGCCAGCAGGCTAGCGGCCAACAATGAGCAGTTCTTC. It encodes CASRLAANNEQFF.

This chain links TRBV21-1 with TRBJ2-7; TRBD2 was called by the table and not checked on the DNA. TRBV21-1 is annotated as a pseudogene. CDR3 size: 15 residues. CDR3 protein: CASRLEGGRSYEQYF. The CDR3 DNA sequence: TGTGCCAGCAGATTGGAGGGCGGGAGGTCTTACGAGCAGTACTTC.

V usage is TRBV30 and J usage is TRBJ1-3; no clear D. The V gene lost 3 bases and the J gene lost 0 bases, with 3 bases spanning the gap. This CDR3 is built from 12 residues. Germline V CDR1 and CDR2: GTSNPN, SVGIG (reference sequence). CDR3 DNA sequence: TGTGCCTGGAGGAGCTCTGGAAACACCATATATTTT. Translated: CAWRSSGNTIYF.

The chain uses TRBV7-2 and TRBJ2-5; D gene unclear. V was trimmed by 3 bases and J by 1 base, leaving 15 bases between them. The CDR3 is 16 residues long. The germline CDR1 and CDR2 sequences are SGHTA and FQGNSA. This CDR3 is CASSLPALGFQETQYF. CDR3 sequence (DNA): TGTGCCAGCAGCTTGCCCGCATTGGGGTTCCAAGAGACCCAGTACTTC.

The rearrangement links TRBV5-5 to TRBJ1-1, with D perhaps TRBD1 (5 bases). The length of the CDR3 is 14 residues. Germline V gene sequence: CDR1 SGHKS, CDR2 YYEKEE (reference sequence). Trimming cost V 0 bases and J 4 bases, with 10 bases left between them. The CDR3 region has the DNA TGTGCCAGCAGCTTGGCCAGGGCCAGCACTGAAGCTTTCTTT. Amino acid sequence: CASSLARASTEAFF.

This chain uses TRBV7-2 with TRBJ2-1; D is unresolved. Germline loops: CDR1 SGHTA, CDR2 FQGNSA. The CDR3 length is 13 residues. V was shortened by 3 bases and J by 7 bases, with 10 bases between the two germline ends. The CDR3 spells CASSLKRVNEQFF. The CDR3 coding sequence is TGTGCCAGCAGCTTGAAGAGAGTGAATGAGCAGTTCTTC. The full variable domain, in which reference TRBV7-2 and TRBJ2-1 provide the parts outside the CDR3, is GAGVSQSPSNKVTEKGKDVELRCDPISGHTALYWYRQSLGQGLEFLIYFQGNSAPDKSGLPSDRFSAERTGGSVSTLTIQRTQQEDSAVYLCASSLKRVNEQFFGPGTRLTVL.

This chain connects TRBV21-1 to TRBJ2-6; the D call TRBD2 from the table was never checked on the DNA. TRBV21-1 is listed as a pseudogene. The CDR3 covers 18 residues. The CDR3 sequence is CASSKVGDSPHGANVLTF. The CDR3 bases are TGTGCCAGCAGCAAAGTGGGGGACTCCCCTCATGGGGCCAACGTCCTGACTTTC.

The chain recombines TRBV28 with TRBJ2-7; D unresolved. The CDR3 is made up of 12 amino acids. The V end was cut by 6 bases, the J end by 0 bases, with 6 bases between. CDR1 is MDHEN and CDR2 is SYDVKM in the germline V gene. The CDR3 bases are TGTGCCAGCAGAAGAACCTCCTACGAGCAGTACTTC. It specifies CASRRTSYEQYF.

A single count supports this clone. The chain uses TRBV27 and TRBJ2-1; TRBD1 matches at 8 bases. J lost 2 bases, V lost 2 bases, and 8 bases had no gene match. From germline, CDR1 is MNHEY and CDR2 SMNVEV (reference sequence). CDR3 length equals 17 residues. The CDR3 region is CASSLPSGTGTYNEQFF. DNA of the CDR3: TGTGCCAGCAGTTTACCCTCCGGGACAGGAACCTACAATGAGCAGTTCTTC.

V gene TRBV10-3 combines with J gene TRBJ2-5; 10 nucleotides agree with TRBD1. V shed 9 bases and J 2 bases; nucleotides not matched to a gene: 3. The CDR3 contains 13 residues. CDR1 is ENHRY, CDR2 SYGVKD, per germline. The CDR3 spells CAISGQGQETQYF. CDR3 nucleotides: TGTGCCATTTCGGGACAGGGGCAAGAGACCCAGTACTTC.

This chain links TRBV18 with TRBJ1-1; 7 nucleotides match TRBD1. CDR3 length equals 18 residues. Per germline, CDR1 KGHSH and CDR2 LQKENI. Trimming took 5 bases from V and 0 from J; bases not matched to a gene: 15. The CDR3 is CASSIRTGRGGMNTEAFF. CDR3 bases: TGTGCCAGCTCAATTAGGACAGGCCGGGGGGGGATGAACACTGAAGCTTTCTTT. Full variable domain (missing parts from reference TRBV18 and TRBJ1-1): NAGVMQNPRHLVRRRGQEARLRCSPMKGHSHVYWYRQLPEEGLKFMVYLQKENIIDESGMPKERFSAEFPKEGPSILRIQQVVRGDSAAYFCASSIRTGRGGMNTEAFFGQGTRLTVV.

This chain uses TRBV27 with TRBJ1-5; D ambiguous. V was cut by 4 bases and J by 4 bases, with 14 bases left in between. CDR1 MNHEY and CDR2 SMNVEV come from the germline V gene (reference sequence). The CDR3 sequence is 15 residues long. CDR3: CASSSLQKRNQPQHF. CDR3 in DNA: TGTGCCAGCAGTTCCCTACAAAAGCGGAATCAGCCCCAGCATTTT.

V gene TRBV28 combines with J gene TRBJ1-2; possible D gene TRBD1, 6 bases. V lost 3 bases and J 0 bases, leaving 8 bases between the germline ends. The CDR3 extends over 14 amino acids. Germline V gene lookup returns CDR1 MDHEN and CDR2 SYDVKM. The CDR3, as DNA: TGTGCCAGCAGTTTCGGGGGCACTAACTATGGCTACACCTTC. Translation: CASSFGGTNYGYTF.

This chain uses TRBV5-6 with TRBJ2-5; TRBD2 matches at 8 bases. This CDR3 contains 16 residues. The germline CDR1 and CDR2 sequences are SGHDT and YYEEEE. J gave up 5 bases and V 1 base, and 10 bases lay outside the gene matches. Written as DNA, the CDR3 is TGTGCCAGCAGCTTGAAGGGGACTAGAGCTTGGGAGACCCAGTACTTC. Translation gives CASSLKGTRAWETQYF.

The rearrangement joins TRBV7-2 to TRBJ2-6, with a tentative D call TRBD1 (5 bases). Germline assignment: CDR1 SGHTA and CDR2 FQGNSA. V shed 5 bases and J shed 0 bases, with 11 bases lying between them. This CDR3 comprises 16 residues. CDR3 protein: CASSPYRSSGANVLTF. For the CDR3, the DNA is TGTGCCAGCAGCCCATACAGGAGCTCTGGGGCCAACGTCCTGACTTTC.

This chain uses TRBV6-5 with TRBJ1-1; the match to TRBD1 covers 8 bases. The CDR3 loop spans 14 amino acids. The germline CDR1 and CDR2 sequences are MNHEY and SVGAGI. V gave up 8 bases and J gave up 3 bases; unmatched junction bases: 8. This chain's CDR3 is CASCRQGQDTEAFF. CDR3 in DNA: TGTGCCAGCTGCAGACAGGGGCAGGACACTGAAGCTTTCTTT.

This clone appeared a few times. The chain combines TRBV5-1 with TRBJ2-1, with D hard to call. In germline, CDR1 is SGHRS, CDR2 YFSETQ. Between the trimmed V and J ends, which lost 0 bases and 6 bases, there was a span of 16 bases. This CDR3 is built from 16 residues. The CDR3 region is CASSLAGSPTPNEQFF. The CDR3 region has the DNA TGCGCCAGCAGCTTGGCCGGGTCGCCCACCCCCAATGAGCAGTTCTTC. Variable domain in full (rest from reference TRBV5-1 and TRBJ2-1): KAGVTQTPRYLIKTRGQQVTLSCSPISGHRSVSWYQQTPGQGLQFLFEYFSETQRNKGNFPGRFSGRQFSNSRSEMNVSTLELGDSALYLCASSLAGSPTPNEQFFGPGTRLTVL.

The CDR3 nucleotides read TGTGCCAGCAGCAGGGGCTTTAACTATGGCTACACCTTC. Translating gives CASSRGFNYGYTF. The J gene is TRBJ1-2, the V gene TRBV6-5, with D maybe TRBD1 (6 bases). V lost 6 bases and J 1 base, leaving 9 bases between the germline ends. The germline V gene has CDR1 MNHEY and CDR2 SVGAGI. The CDR3 sequence is 13 residues long.

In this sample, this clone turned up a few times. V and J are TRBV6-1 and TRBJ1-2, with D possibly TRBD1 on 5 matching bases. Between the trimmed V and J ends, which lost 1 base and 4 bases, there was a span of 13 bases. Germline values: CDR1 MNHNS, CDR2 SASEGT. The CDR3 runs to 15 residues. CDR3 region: CASSEDWRGTYGYTF. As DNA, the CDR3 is TGTGCCAGCAGTGAAGACTGGCGGGGGACCTATGGCTACACCTTC.

CDR3 region: CASATGEGGYTF. The CDR3 DNA reads as TGTGCCAGCGCGACAGGGGAGGGTGGCTACACCTTC. The chain is built from TRBV2 and TRBJ1-2; 8 bases align to TRBD1. J was trimmed by 7 bases and V by 8 bases; bases with no gene match: 6. The CDR3 runs 12 residues. Germline CDR1 SNHLY, CDR2 FYNNEI.

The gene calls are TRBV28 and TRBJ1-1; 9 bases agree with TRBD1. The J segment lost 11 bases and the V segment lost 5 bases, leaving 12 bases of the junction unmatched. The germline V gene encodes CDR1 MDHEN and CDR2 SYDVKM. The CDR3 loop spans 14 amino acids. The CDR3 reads CASSPGTGFVFAFF. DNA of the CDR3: TGTGCCAGCAGTCCCGGGACAGGGTTTGTGTTTGCTTTCTTT.

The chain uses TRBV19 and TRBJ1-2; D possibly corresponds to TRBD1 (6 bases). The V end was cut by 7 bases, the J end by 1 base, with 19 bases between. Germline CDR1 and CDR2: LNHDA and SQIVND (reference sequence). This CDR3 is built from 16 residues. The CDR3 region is CASKPGTNLYNYGYTF. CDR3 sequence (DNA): TGTGCCAGTAAACCCGGGACAAATTTGTATAACTATGGCTACACCTTC.